This T cell receptor (beta chain) was retrieved from a study of blood T cell repertoires in COVID-19. Measured with immunoSEQ multiplex PCR; TCRdb has only the in-frame clones, and not every one. Of around 250,000 clones in the sample, 86% are singletons; the top ten hold roughly 12%. CDR1 SGHNT and CDR2 YENEEA come from the germline V gene. The CDR3 is 15 residues long. The ends lost 3 bases at V and 5 bases at J; junction bases unmatched: 7. This chain connects TRBV11-3 to TRBJ2-5; 9 bases are shared with TRBD1. The sample consisted of peripheral blood. This TCR was sampled from a man older than 75 with acute or convalescent COVID-19. The CDR3 DNA reads as TGTGCCAGCAGCTTGGGACAGGGAACCGTGGAGACCCAGTACTTC. It encodes CASSLGQGTVETQYF.